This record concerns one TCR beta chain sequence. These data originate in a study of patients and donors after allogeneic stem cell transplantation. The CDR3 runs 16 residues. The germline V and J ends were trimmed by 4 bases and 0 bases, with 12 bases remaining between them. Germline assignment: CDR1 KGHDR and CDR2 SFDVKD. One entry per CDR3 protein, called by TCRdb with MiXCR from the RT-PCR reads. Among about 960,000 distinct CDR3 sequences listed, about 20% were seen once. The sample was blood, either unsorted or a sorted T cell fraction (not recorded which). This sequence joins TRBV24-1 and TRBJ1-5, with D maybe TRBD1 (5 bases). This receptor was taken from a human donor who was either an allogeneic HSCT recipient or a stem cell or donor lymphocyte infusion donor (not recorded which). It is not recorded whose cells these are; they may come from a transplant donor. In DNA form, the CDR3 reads TGTGCCACCAGTGACCGGGGGACGGCTAGCAATCAGCCCCAGCATTTT. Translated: CATSDRGTASNQPQHF.